This T cell receptor beta chain is drawn from a study of shared clonotypes between healthy human individuals. Study-wide points: Clonotypes shared by all four sorted-subset donors had higher generation probabilities than non-shared clonotypes.

TCRdb's copy holds only in-frame clones and misses some; the assay was immunoSEQ multiplex PCR. The sample contains around 940,000 clones, approximately 80% of which appear only once. The J segment lost 2 bases and the V segment lost 4 bases, leaving 3 bases of the junction unmatched. Germline-derived CDR1 and CDR2 are SGHDN and FVKESK. The CDR3 length is 14 residues. Comment on this clone: Its target is not known. The same CDR3 can be traced to other DNA sequences in this sample.

Sequencing input: memory CD4+ T cells sorted from blood. Sample subset: CD45RA-negative fraction. The chain couples TRBV14 to TRBJ2-7; TRBD1 agrees at 9 bases. The receptor comes from a man younger than 35 in good health. CDR3 bases: TGTGCCAGCAGCCCCCGACAGGGGGCCTACGAGCAGTACTTC. It specifies CASSPRQGAYEQYF.